The T cell receptor beta chain under discussion was sequenced for a study of blood T cell repertoires in COVID-19. About the research overall: The United States, Italy and Spain supplied acute and convalescent COVID-19 samples. Sample material is recorded as cDNA or gDNA derived from T cells, B-cell-depleted T cells, or PBMCs.

Study processing details: Estimates of nucleated cell counts were drawn from the amplification of reference gene primers. Generated by immunoSEQ multiplex PCR, the TCRdb table keeps only in-frame clones and is missing some. Clone size and V and J calls were adopted from that table, with D and trimming inferred from the DNA. The sample records fewer than 400,000 clones, roughly 90% being singletons. This CDR3 spans 14 amino acids. Germline CDR1 reads SGHDN; CDR2 reads FVKESK. V was pared by 3 bases and J by 4 bases, with 9 bases between. The sample holds many counts of this clone. The chain recombines TRBV14 with TRBJ2-2; perhaps TRBD1 as D (6 bases). Sequencing input: PBMCs or T cells enriched from blood (not recorded which). The receptor's source is a woman in her thirties who had been exposed to COVID-19. The CDR3, as DNA: TGTGCCAGCAGCCAGGACAGAGGCACCGGGGAGCTGTTTTTT. Encoded protein: CASSQDRGTGELFF.